What follows describes a single T cell receptor (beta chain). This specimen belongs to a study of blood T cell repertoires in COVID-19. Study summary: The study drew acute and convalescent COVID-19 samples from the United States, Italy and Spain. In each case, the material was cDNA or gDNA derived from T cells, B-cell-depleted T cells, or PBMCs.

Up to 2 weeks before entering the study, exposed participants had met a COVID-19 case. The germline V gene encodes CDR1 GTSNPN and CDR2 SVGIG (reference sequence). Trimming removed 0 bases at V and 9 bases at J, with 14 bases between. The CDR3 has 14 amino acids. As processed by the authors: The authors estimated nucleated cell counts from reference gene primer amplification. Here immunoSEQ multiplex PCR was the method, and the copy in TCRdb shows in-frame clones only, minus some. V and J calls and clone size come straight from that table; D and trimming were deduced from the DNA. The profile shows about 300,000 clones, roughly 91% of them singletons.

The receptor's source is a woman aged 45-59 years who had been exposed to COVID-19. Sequenced sample: PBMCs or T cells enriched from blood (not recorded which). This chain uses TRBV30 with TRBJ1-4; the D is unclear. The CDR3 sequence is CAWSVREIRKKLFF. The DNA of the CDR3 is TGTGCCTGGAGTGTACGAGAAATCCGCAAAAAACTGTTTTTT.